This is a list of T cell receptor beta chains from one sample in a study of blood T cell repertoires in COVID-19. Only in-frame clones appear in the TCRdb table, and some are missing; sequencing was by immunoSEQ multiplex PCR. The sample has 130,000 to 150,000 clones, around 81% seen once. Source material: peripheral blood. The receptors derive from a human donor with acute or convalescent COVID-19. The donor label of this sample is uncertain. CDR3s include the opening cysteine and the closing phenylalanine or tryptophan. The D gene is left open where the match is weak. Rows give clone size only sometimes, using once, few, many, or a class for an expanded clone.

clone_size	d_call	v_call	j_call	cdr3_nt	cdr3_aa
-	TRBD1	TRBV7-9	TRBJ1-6	TGTGCCAGCAGCAAAACAGGGGGCCATTCACCCCTCCACTTT	CASSKTGGHSPLHF
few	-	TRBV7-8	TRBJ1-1	TGTGCCAGCAGCTTAAGTCCCAGCACTGAAGCTTTCTTT	CASSLSPSTEAFF
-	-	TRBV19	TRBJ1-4	TGTGCCAGTAGTTCGCACAGGGTGAGAGATGAAAAACTGTTTTTT	CASSSHRVRDEKLFF
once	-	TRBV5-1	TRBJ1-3	TGCGCCAGCAGCTTGTCAGCGGCCGAGGGCTCTGGAAACACCATATATTTT	CASSLSAAEGSGNTIYF
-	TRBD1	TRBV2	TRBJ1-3	TGTGCCAGCAGTGGACAGGGGGCGGGAAACACCATATATTTT	CASSGQGAGNTIYF
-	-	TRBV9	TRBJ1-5	TGTGCCAGCAGCGTAGGGCCGGGTCAGCCCCAGCATTTT	CASSVGPGQPQHF
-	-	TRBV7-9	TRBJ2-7	TGTGCCAGCAGCTTAGGACGGGTGAACGAGCAGTACTTC	CASSLGRVNEQYF
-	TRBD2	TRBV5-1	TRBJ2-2	TGCGCCAGCAGCCCCGGGGGGTCAGCCTCTAACACCGGGGAGCTGTTTTTT	CASSPGGSASNTGELFF
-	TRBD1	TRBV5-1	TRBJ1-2	TGCGCCAGCAGCGCCTCCGGGACAGGGAGTGGCTACACCTTC	CASSASGTGSGYTF
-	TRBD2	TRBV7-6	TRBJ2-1	TGTGCCAGCACCCGACTAGCGGGGGGGCAGGATGAGCAGTTCTTC	CASTRLAGGQDEQFF
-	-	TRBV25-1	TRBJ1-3	TGTGCCAGCAGTGTACATGGAGACACCATATATTTT	CASSVHGDTIYF
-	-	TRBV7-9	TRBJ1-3	TGTGCCAGCAGCTCTACTCAAAGATTCTCTGGAAACACCATATATTTT	CASSSTQRFSGNTIYF
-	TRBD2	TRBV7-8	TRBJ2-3	TGTGCCAGCAGCTTAGAGAGCGGGGGCACAGATACGCAGTATTTT	CASSLESGGTDTQYF
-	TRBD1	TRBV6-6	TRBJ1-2	TGTGCCAGCAGTAAATCGACAGGGGGAAAAAACTATGGCTACACCTTC	CASSKSTGGKNYGYTF
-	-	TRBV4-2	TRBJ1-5	TGTGCCAGCAGCCAAGAATCACAGCGCAATCAGCCCCAGCATTTT	CASSQESQRNQPQHF
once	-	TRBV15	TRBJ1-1	TGTGCCACCAGCAGAGCCCGAGGGAACACTGAAGCTTTCTTT	CATSRARGNTEAFF
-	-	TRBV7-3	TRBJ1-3	TGTGCCAGCAGCCTTAACACTGGAAACACCATATATTTT	CASSLNTGNTIYF
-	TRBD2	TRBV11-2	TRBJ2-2	TGTGCCAGCAGCTTAAAGAGACTAGCGGGAACCGGGGAGCTGTTTTTT	CASSLKRLAGTGELFF
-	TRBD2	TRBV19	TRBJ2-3	TGTGCCAGCTCCGGGACTAGCGGGGGTCACCCATCCACAGATACGCAGTATTTT	CASSGTSGGHPSTDTQYF
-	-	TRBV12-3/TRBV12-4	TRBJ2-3	TGTGCCAGCAGCCCCCGAGGGCCAGATACGCAGTATTTT	CASSPRGPDTQYF
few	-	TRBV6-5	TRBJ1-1	TGTGCCAGCAGTTACTCGAACGGGGAACCGAACACTGAAGCTTTCTTT	CASSYSNGEPNTEAFF
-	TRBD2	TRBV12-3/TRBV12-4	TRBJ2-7	TGTGCCAGCAGTTTATCGGGGGGCTACGAGCAGTACTTC	CASSLSGGYEQYF
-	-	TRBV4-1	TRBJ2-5	TGCGCCAGCAGCCAAGATCCCGCGGGGCGGGAGACCCAGTACTTC	CASSQDPAGRETQYF
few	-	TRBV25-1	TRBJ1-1	TGTGCCAGCCGGCCCCTGGAGGGGGAAGCTTTCTTT	CASRPLEGEAFF
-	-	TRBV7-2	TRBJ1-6	TGTGCCAGCAGCTACGGGGAACCCTATAATTCACCCCTCCACTTT	CASSYGEPYNSPLHF
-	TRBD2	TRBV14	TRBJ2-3	TGTGCCAGCAGCCAAGGGGCGACTAGCGGGGGGCTAGATACGCAGTATTTT	CASSQGATSGGLDTQYF
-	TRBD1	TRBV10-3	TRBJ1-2	TGTGCCACCGACCCGGGACAGGGGTCCTATGGCTACACCTTC	CATDPGQGSYGYTF
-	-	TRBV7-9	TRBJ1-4	TGTGCCAGCAGCCTGGGGAGTGGAGCAACTAATGAAAAACTGTTTTTT	CASSLGSGATNEKLFF